Sequencing of this T cell receptor (beta chain) was carried out in a study of control samples from healthy donors and cancer patients. The CDR3 length is 13 residues. The V end was cut by 7 bases, the J end by 4 bases, with 8 bases between. CDR1 is SNHLY, CDR2 FYNNEI, per germline. Measured with immunoSEQ multiplex PCR; TCRdb has only the in-frame clones, and not every one. In the table there are about 170,000 clones, 70% to 90% of which are singletons. The clonotype comes from a man aged 25-45 years in good health. The sample was blood. The chain links TRBV2 to TRBJ1-6; D uncertain. The CDR3 spells CASKEQYNSPLHF. CDR3 nucleotides: TGTGCCAGCAAGGAACAGTATAATTCACCCCTCCACTTT.